The count of the clone carrying this TCR beta chain is one. The junction and the germline gene differ at one end; a read error may be behind it. Germline assignment: CDR1 MNHNS and CDR2 SASEGT. The CDR3 sequence is 13 residues long. Through Arm-PCR of CDR3 regions and iRepertoire HTBI primers, TCR beta libraries were built. Using its own MiXCR run on the multiplex PCR reads, TCRdb lists one record per CDR3 protein. This sample has about 430,000 distinct CDR3 sequences; over 14% occur once, and the top ten carry under 9%. This record belongs to a study of regulatory T cells in long-lasting Graves disease. Time point given: newly diagnosed GD, antithyroid drugs for less than 3 months. PBMC-derived RNA was used for the TCR library. In addition, the sample was reused for a study of T cells in Graves' hyperthyroidism and ophthalmopathy. That source notes: Stable hyperthyroidism: no ophthalmopathy progression over 18 months of follow-up.

This chain links TRBV6-1 with TRBJ2-7; tentatively, D is TRBD2 (5 bases). The clonotype was recovered from a woman aged 40-49 years with Graves disease. The sample in question was peripheral blood mononuclear cells (PBMCs), obtained at new diagnosis, from a patient treated with antithyroid drugs. The CDR3 reads CASNPGPRGRSNF. The CDR3 DNA reads TGTGCCAGCAACCCCGGTCCCCGGGGAAGAAGCAACTTC.